What follows are 18 T cell receptor beta chains derived from one specimen sequenced in a study of T cell responses to AZD1222 COVID-19 vaccine (dated by TCRdb to the early 2020s). The library was generated by the immunoSEQ multiplex PCR assay. TCRdb retrieved this table from immuneACCESS and kept in-frame rearrangements only. Not all clones are present; in checked studies, unresolved V genes account for under half, and no reason is known for the remainder. The sample yields 29,000 or so clones; roughly 93% were counted once. The biggest ten clones account for 8.1% of the sample. The time point label of this sample denotes: baseline before first vaccination. Sequenced material: peripheral blood, taken on day 0 of AZD1222 vaccination. The source of these receptors is an adult in good health.

The chain carries TRBV10-1 and TRBJ2-2; D call uncertain. Germline V gene data show CDR1 as WNHNN and CDR2 as SYGVQD (reference sequence). The CDR3 is made up of 11 amino acids. V gave up 7 bases and J gave up 7 bases, with 7 bases separating them. CDR3 sequence (DNA): TGCGCCAGCATGAAAGACGGGGAGCTGTTTTTT. It is translated as CASMKDGELFF.

This chain joins TRBV19 and TRBJ2-7; D perhaps matches TRBD1 (6 bases). This CDR3 comprises 14 residues. Germline values: CDR1 LNHDA, CDR2 SQIVND (reference sequence). V lost 6 bases to trimming and J lost 2 bases, with 14 bases between them. CDR3 DNA sequence: TGTGCCAGTAGCCAACAGGGAATCCCCTACGAGCAGTACTTC. It specifies CASSQQGIPYEQYF.

V gene TRBV3-1 (or the pseudogene TRBV3-2) combines with J gene TRBJ2-1; 11 nucleotides align to TRBD2. V shed 3 bases, J shed 4 bases, and the junction held 5 bases outside the gene matches. The CDR3 spans 16 residues. Germline lookup yields CDR1 LGHDT and CDR2 YNNKEL (reference sequence). For the CDR3, the DNA is TGTGCCAGCAGCCAGGCTAGCGGGGGGCCTTACAATGAGCAGTTCTTC. The encoded protein is CASSQASGGPYNEQFF.

This chain connects TRBV30 to TRBJ1-1; a possible D gene is TRBD1 (5 bases). Germline CDR1 is GTSNPN and CDR2 is SVGIG (reference sequence). Between the trimmed V and J ends, which lost 4 bases and 11 bases, there was a span of 23 bases. CDR3 length: 14 residues. The CDR3 nucleotides are TGTGCCTGGATTGTGGGCCGGGGGAACGGGGGGGCTTTCTTT. It is translated as CAWIVGRGNGGAFF.

The V and J genes are TRBV7-9 and TRBJ1-5; D not certain. The germline V and J ends were trimmed by 1 base and 7 bases, with 5 bases remaining between them. Germline V lookup: CDR1 SEHNR, CDR2 FQNEAQ (reference sequence). The length of the CDR3 is 12 residues. This CDR3 reads CASSLGFQPQHF. In DNA, the CDR3 is TGTGCCAGCAGCTTAGGTTTCCAGCCCCAGCATTTT.

V and J are TRBV6-1 and TRBJ2-1; D unclear. Germline V gene sequence: CDR1 MNHNS, CDR2 SASEGT. V was shortened by 5 bases and J by 4 bases, with 6 bases between the two germline ends. This CDR3 has 12 amino acids. The CDR3 nucleotides read TGTGCCAGCAGTTCGATATACAATGAGCAGTTCTTC. Residues: CASSSIYNEQFF.

The chain combines TRBV12-3 or TRBV12-4 with TRBJ2-1; D is uncertain. This CDR3 comprises 12 residues. The V gene lost 4 bases and the J gene lost 4 bases, with 5 bases spanning the gap. This CDR3 is CASSSGYNEQFF. DNA for the CDR3: TGTGCCAGCAGTTCTGGGTACAATGAGCAGTTCTTC.

V usage is TRBV5-1 and J usage is TRBJ2-3; D tentatively fits TRBD1 or TRBD2 (6 bases each). Germline V gene data show CDR1 as SGHRS and CDR2 as YFSETQ. V lost 0 bases, J lost 2 bases, and 16 bases lay in between. This CDR3 comprises 17 residues. CDR3 bases: TGCGCCAGCAGCTTGGTGGGGGGCGAGGCAATCACAGATACGCAGTATTTT. It specifies CASSLVGGEAITDTQYF.

V usage is TRBV2 and J usage is TRBJ2-7; TRBD1 matches at 9 bases. CDR1 and CDR2 from the germline V gene are SNHLY and FYNNEI. With 8 bases clipped from V and 1 base from J, the junction kept 9 bases outside the gene matches. The CDR3 has 15 amino acids. CDR3 sequence: CASGGQGRISYEQYF. CDR3 sequence (DNA): TGTGCCAGCGGGGGACAGGGAAGGATTTCCTACGAGCAGTACTTC.

In its sample, this clone was seen once. This chain links TRBV5-5 with TRBJ2-1; 9 bases agree with TRBD2. The CDR3 runs to 16 residues. CDR1 SGHKS and CDR2 YYEKEE come from the germline V gene (reference sequence). V lost 4 bases, J lost 2 bases, and 7 bases stayed unmatched. The CDR3 DNA reads as TGTGCCAGCAGCACCGCGGGGGGGAGTGCCTACAATGAGCAGTTCTTC. Protein product: CASSTAGGSAYNEQFF.

This chain uses TRBV25-1 with TRBJ2-4; TRBD1 is a possible D gene (5 bases). This CDR3 has 16 residues. Germline V CDR1 and CDR2: MGHDK, SYGVNS. V lost 5 bases to trimming and J lost 6 bases, with 20 bases between them. CDR3 sequence: CASSSDPYLRGNIQYF. In DNA form, the CDR3 reads TGTGCCAGCAGTAGCGACCCGTATCTTAGGGGAAACATTCAGTACTTC.

This clone was recorded only once. The chain carries TRBV19 and TRBJ2-5; D gene unclear. V lost 4 bases and J 2 bases, leaving 8 bases between the germline ends. Looked up from germline, CDR1 is LNHDA and CDR2 is SQIVND (reference sequence). CDR3 length: 13 residues. The CDR3 here is CASSRAQQETQYF. The DNA for the CDR3 is TGTGCCAGTAGTAGGGCACAACAAGAGACCCAGTACTTC. The full variable domain, completed using reference TRBV19 and TRBJ2-5, is DGGITQSPKYLFRKEGQNVTLSCEQNLNHDAMYWYRQDPGQGLRLIYYSQIVNDFQKGDIAEGYSVSREKKESFPLTVTSAQKNPTAFYLCASSRAQQETQYFGPGTRLLVL.

This clone was detected only a few times. V usage is TRBV11-2 and J usage is TRBJ1-5, with D tentatively TRBD1 (5 bases). Germline CDR1 SGHAT, CDR2 FQNNGV. There are 14 residues in the CDR3. Trimming pared 5 bases from V and 5 bases from J, leaving 13 bases between. The CDR3 DNA sequence: TGTGCCAGCAGCGTAGGGGCGCTTGATCAGCCCCAGCATTTT. This encodes CASSVGALDQPQHF.

J is TRBJ2-1 and V is TRBV11-2, with 11 bases aligning to TRBD2. CDR1 is SGHAT, CDR2 FQNNGV, per germline. The CDR3 loop spans 15 amino acids. The junction had 3 bases not matched to a gene; V was cut back by 1 base and J by 7 bases. The CDR3 loop reads CASSLVAGGMNEQFF. CDR3 nucleotide sequence: TGTGCCAGCAGCTTAGTAGCGGGGGGGATGAATGAGCAGTTCTTC.

V usage is TRBV5-4 and J usage is TRBJ2-1; unclear D gene. Between the trimmed V and J ends, which lost 0 bases and 0 bases, there was a span of 16 bases. Per germline, CDR1 SGHNT and CDR2 YYREEE (reference sequence). The CDR3 has 18 residues. Here the CDR3 reads CASSLDGSIRSSYNEQFF. The CDR3 coding sequence is TGTGCCAGCAGCTTGGATGGATCGATAAGGAGCTCCTACAATGAGCAGTTCTTC.

This clone has just one count. The chain has TRBV12-3 or TRBV12-4 and TRBJ2-3; 9 nucleotides match TRBD2. CDR3 length: 13 amino acids. The ends lost 7 bases at V and 6 bases at J; junction bases unmatched: 5. The CDR3 sequence is CASILSGGDTQYF. As DNA, the CDR3 is TGTGCCAGCATTCTCAGCGGGGGGGATACGCAGTATTTT.

This rearrangement joins TRBV6-5 to TRBJ1-5, with D possibly being TRBD1 (6 bases). The germline CDR1 and CDR2 sequences are MNHEY and SVGAGI. CDR3 size: 14 residues. The V and J ends lost 6 bases and 2 bases respectively, with 11 bases between them. The CDR3 nucleotides are TGTGCCAGCAGAGGGGGAAGCGGCAATCAGCCCCAGCATTTT. Residues: CASRGGSGNQPQHF.

This chain joins TRBV18 and TRBJ2-5; D not resolved. CDR3 length equals 14 residues. Germline CDR1 is KGHSH and CDR2 is LQKENI. V was shortened by 2 bases and J by 4 bases, with 11 bases between the two germline ends. The CDR3 DNA reads as TGTGCCAGCTCACCAAGCTTTTTAGGAGAGACCCAGTACTTC. Translating gives CASSPSFLGETQYF.